These 22 T cell receptor beta chains were all obtained from the same sample, sequenced in a study of shared clonotypes between healthy human individuals. The repertoire was sequenced with immunoSEQ multiplex PCR; TCRdb's copy has only in-frame clones and lacks some. Of 2.3 million or so clones in the sample, 80% to 95% were seen once. The specimen sequenced was naive CD4+ T cells from PBMCs. As to subset: CD45RA+ positively selected. Receptor source: a man between 18 and 29 years old in good health. Some clones in this sample may be carry-over from other donors' samples.

This clone was seen once. V is TRBV5-4 and J is TRBJ2-3; no firm D call. The CDR3 consists of 12 residues. Germline CDR1 reads SGHNT; CDR2 reads YYREEE (reference sequence). V was clipped by 1 base and J by 2 bases, with 2 bases between them. This CDR3 reads CASSLPTDTQYF. As DNA, the CDR3 is TGTGCCAGCAGCTTGCCCACAGATACGCAGTATTTT.

The rearrangement uses TRBV18 and TRBJ2-3, with D perhaps matching TRBD2 (5 bases). The germline V and J ends were trimmed by 2 bases and 0 bases, with 15 bases remaining between them. CDR1 and CDR2 from the germline V gene are KGHSH and LQKENI. This CDR3 has 17 amino acids. CDR3 DNA sequence: TGTGCCAGCTCACCAGCCGGGGTACGCACTAGCACAGATACGCAGTATTTT. Encoded protein: CASSPAGVRTSTDTQYF.

This chain's CDR3 is CASVRGNTEAFF. CDR3 sequence (DNA): TGTGCCAGCGTCCGGGGGAACACTGAAGCTTTCTTT. The rearrangement links TRBV7-9 to TRBJ1-1; D is uncertain. There are 12 residues in the CDR3. Germline V gene sequence: CDR1 SEHNR, CDR2 FQNEAQ (reference sequence). The V end lost 8 bases, the J end lost 1 base, and 8 bases lay between the germline ends.

The chain carries TRBV12-2 and TRBJ1-5. TRBV12-2 is a listed pseudogene. The CDR3 contains 21 residues. The CDR3 protein is CASRSEFRDALGAVPNQPQHF. In nucleotides, the CDR3 is TGTGCAAGTCGTTCGGAATTTCGGGACGCATTAGGGGCCGTTCCGAATCAGCCCCAGCATTTT.

V is TRBV5-1 and J is TRBJ1-1; no clear D. The germline CDR1 and CDR2 sequences are SGHRS and YFSETQ. This CDR3 contains 16 residues. With 4 bases removed from V and 0 bases from J, the gap between germline ends came to 16 bases. The CDR3 DNA reads TGCGCCAGCAGCAGGAGGGAGGAGGCGTTGAACACTGAAGCTTTCTTT. This gives the protein CASSRREEALNTEAFF.

The chain combines TRBV29-1 with TRBJ2-7; no clear D gene. Germline V lookup: CDR1 SQVTM, CDR2 ANQGSEA. The CDR3 totals 12 residues. V dropped 0 bases and J dropped 7 bases, with 10 bases sitting between them. The DNA of the CDR3 is TGCAGCGTTGAAGATAAGGGCAATGAGCAGTACTTC. Translation gives CSVEDKGNEQYF.

The genes are TRBV18 and TRBJ2-7, with a tentative D call TRBD1 (6 bases). Looked up from germline, CDR1 is KGHSH and CDR2 is LQKENI. The CDR3 spans 15 residues. Deletions cut 4 bases from V and 0 bases from J, with 13 bases between. The CDR3 sequence is CASSRGQPGSYEQYF. DNA of the CDR3: TGTGCCAGCTCACGCGGACAGCCCGGCTCCTACGAGCAGTACTTC.

The V and J genes are TRBV9 and TRBJ2-2; D is ambiguous. V shed 6 bases and J shed 1 base, with 13 bases lying between them. The germline V gene encodes CDR1 SGDLS and CDR2 YYNGEE. The CDR3 loop spans 15 amino acids. The CDR3 protein is CASKSGVGNTGELFF. CDR3 nucleotides: TGTGCCAGCAAGTCGGGTGTGGGGAACACCGGGGAGCTGTTTTTT.

Comments on this clone: The sample carries other DNA sequences with the same CDR3. The rearrangement joins TRBV18 to TRBJ2-7; no firm D call. V was cut by 1 base and J by 2 bases, with 3 bases left in between. This CDR3 is built from 12 residues. Germline V gene data show CDR1 as KGHSH and CDR2 as LQKENI. The chain's CDR3 is CASSPQPYEQYF. CDR3 nucleotide sequence: TGTGCCAGCTCACCACAACCCTACGAGCAGTACTTC.

This sequence joins TRBV6-1 and TRBJ2-4, with TRBD1 as a possible D gene (6 bases). The germline V gene encodes CDR1 MNHNS and CDR2 SASEGT. This CDR3 contains 16 residues. The V end lost 0 bases, the J end lost 0 bases, and 9 bases lay between the germline ends. The CDR3 sequence is CASSEAGALAKNIQYF. CDR3 bases: TGTGCCAGCAGTGAAGCGGGGGCACTAGCCAAAAACATTCAGTACTTC.

The chain is built from TRBV7-8 and TRBJ2-7; 8 bases align to TRBD2. CDR1 is SGHVS, CDR2 FQNEAQ, per germline. Unmatched junction bases numbered 9, after V lost 5 bases and J lost 3 bases. The CDR3 is 15 residues long. DNA for the CDR3: TGTGCCAGCAGCCCCTTTAGCGGGGCCCTCTACGAGCAGTACTTC. This sequence encodes CASSPFSGALYEQYF.

The CDR3 region is CASRQTGRFSSNYGYTF. In DNA, the CDR3 is TGTGCCAGCAGACAGACAGGGCGCTTCTCGTCTAACTATGGCTACACCTTC. The chain links TRBV28 to TRBJ1-2, with 7 bases aligning to TRBD1. V was clipped by 6 bases and J by 0 bases; unmatched bases: 13. The CDR3 has 17 residues. Germline CDR1 reads MDHEN; CDR2 reads SYDVKM.

The chain uses TRBV4-3 and TRBJ2-3; D is ambiguous. The CDR3 runs 15 residues. The V end lost 3 bases, the J end lost 0 bases, and 10 bases lay between the germline ends. From germline, CDR1 is LGHNA and CDR2 YSLEER. CDR3 sequence reads: CASSHREDSTDTQYF. The DNA for the CDR3 is TGCGCCAGCAGCCACCGAGAGGATAGCACAGATACGCAGTATTTT.

The chain joins TRBV7-9 to TRBJ2-5; tentative D call: TRBD2 (6 bases). Germline CDR1 SEHNR, CDR2 FQNEAQ (reference sequence). Trimming removed 5 bases from V and 5 bases from J, with 18 bases in between. The CDR3 spans 15 residues. CDR3 nucleotides: TGTGCCAGCAGCCGCGGGACGGCGCTAGGGGAGACCCAGTACTTC. As protein: CASSRGTALGETQYF. Complete variable domain (other parts from reference TRBV7-9 and TRBJ2-5): DTGVSQNPRHKITKRGQNVTFRCDPISEHNRLYWYRQTLGQGPEFLTYFQNEAQLEKSRLLSDRFSAERPKGSFSTLEIQRTEQGDSAMYLCASSRGTALGETQYFGPGTRLLVL.

As concerns this clone: This sample also contains other DNA sequences that code for the same CDR3. V is TRBV7-7 and J is TRBJ2-2, with a possible D match to TRBD1 (6 bases). This CDR3 comprises 14 residues. Per germline, CDR1 SSHAT and CDR2 FNYEAQ (reference sequence). V gave up 10 bases and J gave up 2 bases, with 14 bases separating them. The CDR3 spells CATSPGHNTGELFF. The CDR3, as DNA: TGTGCCACCTCTCCGGGACACAACACCGGGGAGCTGTTTTTT.

The chain recombines TRBV19 with TRBJ1-5; 7 bases map to TRBD1. The CDR3 contains 14 residues. CDR1 and CDR2 (germline): LNHDA, SQIVND (reference sequence). The V segment lost 4 bases and the J segment 3 bases; nucleotides outside the gene matches: 3. CDR3 sequence reads: CASSTGQNNQPQHF. CDR3 coding DNA: TGTGCCAGTAGTACGGGACAGAACAATCAGCCCCAGCATTTT.

This sequence joins TRBV19 and TRBJ2-6; TRBD2 matches 9 bases. This CDR3 is built from 16 residues. The germline gives CDR1 LNHDA, CDR2 SQIVND (reference sequence). J gave up 2 bases and V 9 bases, and 8 bases lay outside the gene matches. The CDR3 nucleotides read TGTGCCAGCACTCGGGCGGGAGGGCCTGGGGCCAACGTCCTGACTTTC. It yields the protein CASTRAGGPGANVLTF.

The table lists this clone with a count of one. The chain joins TRBV27 to TRBJ1-5; D is ambiguous. V was pared by 6 bases and J by 2 bases, with 17 bases between. This CDR3 has 16 residues. CDR1 is MNHEY, CDR2 SMNVEV, per germline (reference sequence). The CDR3 nucleotides read TGTGCCAGCAGCCCGAGACCGGAGATAGGCAATCAGCCCCAGCATTTT. Residues: CASSPRPEIGNQPQHF.

J is TRBJ1-1 and V is TRBV5-1; possible D gene TRBD1, 5 bases. Germline V gene lookup returns CDR1 SGHRS and CDR2 YFSETQ. V was pared by 5 bases and J by 4 bases, with 15 bases between. This CDR3 spans 14 amino acids. The CDR3, as DNA: TGCGCCAGCAGTCCTCAACCTGGGGGCACTGAAGCTTTCTTT. Residues: CASSPQPGGTEAFF.

CDR3 sequence: CASSTKDFAYEQYF. CDR3 nucleotides: TGTGCCAGCAGTACAAAAGATTTTGCCTACGAGCAGTACTTC. The V gene is TRBV2, the J gene TRBJ2-7; D not certain. Trimming shortened V by 5 bases and J by 2 bases, and 13 bases separated the two germline ends. The CDR3 is made up of 14 amino acids. The germline V gene has CDR1 SNHLY and CDR2 FYNNEI.

The J gene is TRBJ2-1, the V gene TRBV7-9; TRBD2 matches 13 bases. V shed 0 bases, J shed 9 bases, and the junction held 11 bases outside the gene matches. Germline V gene sequence: CDR1 SEHNR, CDR2 FQNEAQ (reference sequence). CDR3 length equals 18 residues. CDR3 residues: CASSLADILGLAGSEQFF. CDR3 coding DNA: TGTGCCAGCAGCTTAGCCGATATACTGGGACTAGCGGGAAGTGAGCAGTTCTTC.

Comments on this clone: The same CDR3 is also encoded by other DNA sequences in this sample. Written as DNA, the CDR3 is TGTGCCAGCAGTTTCAGGGCGGGCCATGGCTACACCTTC. It encodes CASSFRAGHGYTF. The chain links TRBV28 to TRBJ1-2, with D maybe TRBD1 (5 bases). Germline V gene sequence: CDR1 MDHEN, CDR2 SYDVKM. The ends were cut back, 3 bases at V and 6 bases at J, with 11 bases in the middle. The CDR3 consists of 13 residues.